The 21 T cell receptor beta chains below all came from one sample that was sequenced in a study of blood T cells in healthy people across ages. For the second PCR, which ran for 7 to 11 cycles, a sample-barcoded 5' primer and a J-beta primer mix were used. TCRdb called the 5' RACE reads again in MiXCR, with one record for every CDR3 protein. The sample carries nearly 1 million distinct CDR3 sequences, roughly 50% recorded once. What was sequenced was blood. These TCRs come from an older woman in good health.

J is TRBJ1-2 and V is TRBV18; D is undetermined. The V end was cut by 2 bases, the J end by 0 bases, with 10 bases between. Germline assignment: CDR1 KGHSH and CDR2 LQKENI. This CDR3 has 15 residues. The CDR3 loop is CASSPTRTANYGYTF. The CDR3 DNA reads TGTGCCAGCTCACCAACAAGGACGGCTAACTATGGCTACACCTTC.

There are many counts of this clonotype. The J gene is TRBJ2-7, the V gene TRBV7-8; D may correspond to TRBD1 or TRBD2 (5 bases each). Between the trimmed V and J ends, which lost 0 bases and 3 bases, there was a span of 12 bases. CDR3 size: 15 residues. CDR1 is SGHVS, CDR2 FQNEAQ, per germline. This CDR3 is CASSLAVGEIYEQYF. Here the CDR3 DNA reads TGTGCCAGCAGCTTAGCTGTGGGGGAGATCTACGAGCAGTACTTC.

V is TRBV20-1 and J is TRBJ2-5; 11 positions agree with TRBD1. TRBJ2-7 explains the end of the DNA better; the J call may be wrong. The CDR3 runs 15 residues. Germline values: CDR1 DFQATT, CDR2 SNEGSKA (reference sequence). CDR3 sequence: CSARDADRGQYEQYF. The CDR3 DNA is TGCAGTGCTAGAGATGCGGACAGGGGGCAATACGAGCAGTACTTC.

This rearrangement joins TRBV20-1 to TRBJ2-7, with D uncertain. Germline assignment: CDR1 DFQATT and CDR2 SNEGSKA (reference sequence). The CDR3 consists of 13 residues. The V end was cut by 1 base, the J end by 3 bases, with 10 bases between. In DNA form, the CDR3 reads TGCAGTGCTAGAGTTCGGGCAAGCTACGAGCAGTACTTC. Protein product: CSARVRASYEQYF.

The CDR3 nucleotides are TGTGCCAGCAGCGTAGGGGCCCTAGCGGGAGTCACAGATACGCAGTATTTT. Amino acid sequence: CASSVGALAGVTDTQYF. The chain is built from TRBV9 and TRBJ2-3; 10 positions agree with TRBD2. From germline, CDR1 is SGDLS and CDR2 YYNGEE. This CDR3 has 17 residues. J was trimmed by 2 bases and V by 0 bases; bases with no gene match: 6.

V gene TRBV20-1 combines with J gene TRBJ2-5; 13 bases agree with TRBD2. The CDR3 sequence is 15 residues long. Germline-derived CDR1 and CDR2 are DFQATT and SNEGSKA (reference sequence). With V trimmed by 4 bases and J by 5 bases, 7 bases remained unmatched. CDR3 protein: CSAKTSGRARETQYF. CDR3 nucleotide sequence: TGCAGTGCTAAAACTAGCGGGAGGGCCCGGGAGACCCAGTACTTC.

V gene TRBV7-3 combines with J gene TRBJ2-7; 7 bases agree with TRBD2. CDR1 and CDR2 from the germline V gene are SGHTA and FQGTGA. CDR3 size: 15 residues. The junction had 6 bases not matched to a gene; V was cut back by 2 bases and J by 2 bases. The CDR3 protein is CASSLAGDPAYEQYF. The CDR3 nucleotides read TGTGCCAGCAGCTTAGCGGGAGATCCAGCCTACGAGCAGTACTTC.

This clonotype was seen only once. The chain links TRBV18 to TRBJ2-7; D not resolved. CDR1 is KGHSH, CDR2 LQKENI, per germline. This CDR3 has 14 residues. Trimming stripped 3 bases from V and 2 bases from J, with 11 bases between. CDR3 amino acids: CASSPPNKAYEQYF. CDR3 sequence (DNA): TGTGCCAGCTCACCCCCTAACAAGGCCTACGAGCAGTACTTC.

The chain is built from TRBV6-2 or TRBV6-3 and TRBJ2-5, with TRBD2 matching 7 bases. The trim removed 2 bases at V and 5 bases at J, leaving 8 bases unmatched. This CDR3 contains 15 residues. Germline V lookup: CDR1 MNHEY, CDR2 SVGEGT. The CDR3 nucleotides are TGTGCCAGCAGTTACACCTGCGGGAGTTCGGAGACCCAGTACTTC. The encoded protein is CASSYTCGSSETQYF.

The V gene is TRBV6-6, the J gene TRBJ1-2; D is unresolved. CDR1 and CDR2 from the germline V gene are MNHNY and SVGAGI (reference sequence). The CDR3 sequence is 15 residues long. The V gene lost 2 bases and the J gene lost 5 bases, with 15 bases spanning the gap. As DNA, the CDR3 is TGTGCCAGCAGTTACGAGGGAGCTGGGTGGTATGGCTACACCTTC. Translating gives CASSYEGAGWYGYTF.

V is TRBV6-5 and J is TRBJ2-3, with a tentative D call TRBD1 (6 bases). This CDR3 is built from 14 residues. The V end lost 2 bases, the J end lost 1 base, and 7 bases lay between the germline ends. Looked up from germline, CDR1 is MNHEY and CDR2 is SVGAGI. CDR3 region: CASSYNRGTDTQYF. As DNA, the CDR3 is TGTGCCAGCAGTTACAACAGGGGCACAGATACGCAGTATTTT.

This clonotype was picked up a small number of times. This rearrangement joins TRBV20-1 to TRBJ2-1, with 8 bases that match TRBD2. This CDR3 is built from 14 residues. After removal of 5 bases from V and 3 bases from J, the junction contained 6 bases not matched to a gene. Germline values: CDR1 DFQATT, CDR2 SNEGSKA (reference sequence). CDR3 bases: TGCAGTGCTCCCCCGGGACTAGTCTACAATGAGCAGTTCTTC. Its translation is CSAPPGLVYNEQFF.

The V call is TRBV10-2, the J call TRBJ2-5, with 7 bases lining up with TRBD1. CDR3 length equals 19 residues. The germline gives CDR1 WSHSY, CDR2 SAAADI. The J segment lost 3 bases and the V segment lost 3 bases, leaving 19 bases of the junction unmatched. The CDR3 DNA sequence: TGCGCCAGCAGTGATTGGGGCTGGGGCGGCAAGGGGGCGAAAGAGACCCAGTACTTC. Protein: CASSDWGWGGKGAKETQYF.

This clonotype was seen a handful of times. The CDR3 here is CSATQAGVHEQYF. The DNA of the CDR3 is TGCAGTGCCACCCAGGCAGGGGTCCACGAGCAGTACTTC. The chain is built from TRBV20-1 and TRBJ2-7, with D possibly matching TRBD1 (6 bases). The CDR3 is 13 residues long. CDR1 and CDR2 from the germline V gene are DFQATT and SNEGSKA (reference sequence). The V and J ends lost 6 bases and 5 bases respectively, with 17 bases between them.

The rearrangement uses TRBV7-6 and TRBJ2-1; perhaps TRBD2 as D (6 bases). The CDR3 sequence is 16 residues long. CDR1 and CDR2 (germline): SGHVS, FNYEAQ. Trimming took 3 bases from V and 7 from J, leaving 19 bases between them. CDR3 residues: CASSFDAGRRVNEQFF. Here the CDR3 DNA reads TGTGCCAGCAGCTTTGATGCGGGGAGACGTGTGAATGAGCAGTTCTTC.

This clonotype was counted many times. The rearrangement links TRBV6-2 or TRBV6-3 to TRBJ2-1; TRBD1 aligns across 9 bases. J was trimmed by 10 bases and V by 2 bases; bases with no gene match: 6. This CDR3 region has 14 residues. The germline V gene has CDR1 MNHEY and CDR2 SVGEGT. In nucleotides, the CDR3 is TGTGCCAGCAGTTACGGGACAGGGTATTCGGAGCAGTTCTTC. This translates into CASSYGTGYSEQFF.

This clonotype occurred a few times. The chain joins TRBV11-2 to TRBJ2-7; D is ambiguous. CDR3 size: 14 residues. Trimming stripped 5 bases from V and 0 bases from J, with 11 bases between. Germline CDR1 reads SGHAT; CDR2 reads FQNNGV. In nucleotides, the CDR3 is TGTGCCAGCAGCCGCGGTCCAGTCTCCTACGAGCAGTACTTC. Translated, it gives CASSRGPVSYEQYF.

This clonotype has only one observation. The chain recombines TRBV21-1 with TRBJ2-5; the DNA was not used to check the table's D call, TRBD1. TRBV21-1 corresponds to a pseudogene. The CDR3 runs 14 residues. The CDR3, as DNA: TGTGCCAGCAGCAAAGTTGGGACGACGGAGACCCAGTACTTC. This gives the protein CASSKVGTTETQYF.

The V and J genes are TRBV10-3 and TRBJ2-7; D is uncertain. CDR1 and CDR2 (germline): ENHRY, SYGVKD. The CDR3 is 13 residues long. Trimming pared 5 bases from V and 3 bases from J, leaving 11 bases between. This chain's CDR3 is CAISRTSDYEQYF. The CDR3 DNA is TGTGCCATCAGTAGGACCTCCGACTACGAGCAGTACTTC.

This clonotype was seen many times. The chain carries TRBV12-3 or TRBV12-4 and TRBJ2-1; D may be TRBD2 (6 bases). The V and J ends lost 5 bases and 0 bases respectively, with 8 bases between them. This CDR3 is built from 14 residues. The CDR3 here is CASSRGSSYNEQFF. CDR3 coding DNA: TGTGCCAGCAGTCGGGGGAGCTCCTACAATGAGCAGTTCTTC.

About this clonotype itself: The junction departs from germline at one end; a sequencing error may be responsible. CDR3 sequence: CASSPTTQEAQYF. In DNA, the CDR3 is TGTGCCAGCTCACCTACGACCCAAGAGGCCCAGTACTTC. The chain links TRBV18 to TRBJ2-5; D gene uncertain. Looked up from germline, CDR1 is KGHSH and CDR2 is LQKENI. This CDR3 spans 13 amino acids.